The clone carrying this T cell receptor beta chain was detected once. Generated by immunoSEQ multiplex PCR, the TCRdb table keeps only in-frame clones and is missing some. Of around 400,000 clones in the sample, around 83% were seen once. These data come from a study of blood T cell repertoires in COVID-19. Participant age was roughly 18 to 95 years, and participants resided in about 25 US areas. Donors of Cohort 3 who recovered were those that had two negative PCRs, clearance, or symptom resolution. The CDR3 runs to 16 residues. V dropped 3 bases and J dropped 4 bases, with 15 bases sitting between them. CDR1 is SGHVS and CDR2 is FNYEAQ in the germline V gene.

This TCR derives from a woman aged 45-60 years who had recovered from COVID-19. The chain recombines TRBV7-6 with TRBJ2-2, with a possible D match to TRBD2 (6 bases). The sequenced sample was PBMCs or T cells enriched from blood (not recorded which). This CDR3 is CASSFSSASGTGELFF. The CDR3 DNA follows: TGTGCCAGCAGCTTCTCTAGCGCGTCGGGCACCGGGGAGCTGTTTTTT.